The clone carrying this T cell receptor beta chain showed up just once. Its specificity is not known. Germline CDR1 is LNHDA and CDR2 is SQIVND (reference sequence). This CDR3 is 15 amino acids long. The V gene lost 5 bases and the J gene lost 2 bases, with 16 bases spanning the gap. This sample was included in a study of OX40 agonist ivuxolimab in advanced cancers. Study conclusions and caveats: Researchers did not determine the expanded peripheral T cells' antigen specificity.

Profiled with immunoSEQ multiplex PCR; TCRdb holds only in-frame clones, not every one. The sample includes 77,000 or so clones, 78% of them seen just once. The TCR was taken from an adult with an advanced solid tumor such as melanoma, head and neck, liver or kidney cancer. The chain is built from TRBV19 and TRBJ2-7; no clear D gene. The specimen was CD4+ or CD8+ T cells sorted from blood, collected in a trial of the OX40 agonist ivuxolimab. This CDR3 reads CASSLQSEFAYEQYF. CDR3 nucleotides: TGTGCCAGTAGTCTCCAAAGTGAGTTCGCCTACGAGCAGTACTTC.